This T cell receptor beta chain was sequenced in a study of neoadjuvant anti-PD-1 for oral cavity cancer. Study-level information: Before surgery, most patients got three to four biweekly 3 mg/kg nivolumab doses. Patients without progression got a fourth dose around day 43.

Only in-frame clones appear in the TCRdb table, and some are missing; sequencing was by immunoSEQ multiplex PCR. The repertoire holds about 23,000 clones, with 35% to 50% as singletons. Time point of the sample: after neoadjuvant nivolumab, at surgical resection. The clonotype was recovered from a person aged 40-85 years with oral cavity squamous cell carcinoma. The sample consisted of tumor tissue, taken after nivolumab (anti-PD-1) treatment.

The DNA of the CDR3 is TGTGCCAGCAGTCCAGGTCCCTTCGGACAGGGGGCGTACGAGCAGTACTTC. The encoded protein is CASSPGPFGQGAYEQYF. The genes are TRBV27 and TRBJ2-7, with 11 bases lining up with TRBD1. This CDR3 contains 17 residues. V lost 5 bases, J lost 4 bases, and 13 bases stayed unmatched. The germline CDR1 and CDR2 sequences are MNHEY and SMNVEV (reference sequence).